What follows describes a single TCR beta chain. The antigen is not known. This record comes from a study of cytomegalovirus exposure and HLA in healthy donors. Study-wide points: Rare TCR sequences predominated, though certain public TCRs were found in many donors. For cytomegalovirus status, the classifier reportedly gave diagnoses with high specificity and sensitivity. Cytomegalovirus association was assigned to 150 to 200 TCR beta chains.

Repertoires were generated with immunoSEQ multiplex PCR, while TCRdb's copy carries only in-frame clones and drops some. The data show tens of thousands of clones, approximately 96% seen once. Germline V gene lookup returns CDR1 MGHRA and CDR2 YSYEKL. V lost 4 bases and J lost 7, with 13 bases in between. The CDR3 totals 14 residues. Sequenced: PBMCs. The receptor's source is a man aged 18-30 years in good health and CMV-seronegative. V and J are TRBV4-1 and TRBJ1-4; possible D gene TRBD1, 5 bases. In nucleotides, the CDR3 is TGCGCCAGCAGCCCGCAGGGTATTGGTGAAAAACTGTTTTTT. It yields the protein CASSPQGIGEKLFF.